The 11 T cell receptor beta chains below were found in one sample sequenced in a study of blood T cell repertoires in COVID-19. The method was immunoSEQ multiplex PCR; TCRdb's version includes in-frame clones alone and lacks a portion of them. The profile shows about 140,000 clones, 84% of them singletons. The source material was peripheral blood. The receptors stem from a human donor in a cohort sampled during active COVID-19.

The J gene is TRBJ2-5, the V gene TRBV3-1 (or the pseudogene TRBV3-2); D possibly corresponds to TRBD2 (5 bases). The CDR3 length is 15 residues. V dropped 0 bases and J dropped 5 bases, with 13 bases sitting between them. CDR1 and CDR2 (germline): LGHDT, YNNKEL (reference sequence). CDR3 amino acids: CASSQDLVTGETQYF. The CDR3 nucleotides are TGTGCCAGCAGCCAAGATCTCGTGACGGGGGAGACCCAGTACTTC.

The chain joins TRBV11-2 to TRBJ2-2; a possible D gene is TRBD2 (5 bases). V was clipped by 2 bases and J by 1 base, with 11 bases between them. The germline V gene has CDR1 SGHAT and CDR2 FQNNGV. The CDR3 covers 16 residues. The CDR3 loop reads CASSLSSVRNTGELFF. CDR3 nucleotide sequence: TGTGCCAGCAGCTTAAGTAGCGTAAGGAACACCGGGGAGCTGTTTTTT.

This rearrangement joins TRBV7-2 to TRBJ1-4; D not certain. The CDR3 extends over 14 amino acids. Germline V lookup: CDR1 SGHTA, CDR2 FQGNSA. With 5 bases removed from V and 8 bases from J, the gap between germline ends came to 15 bases. The CDR3 region is CASSPPGEREKLFF. In DNA, the CDR3 is TGTGCCAGCAGCCCCCCAGGCGAGCGGGAAAAACTGTTTTTT.

This clone was observed a single time. V and J are TRBV3-1 (or the pseudogene TRBV3-2) and TRBJ2-7; 9 bases align to TRBD2. Germline V gives CDR1 LGHDT, CDR2 YNNKEL (reference sequence). V was clipped by 4 bases and J by 2 bases; unmatched bases: 9. The CDR3 is 16 amino acids. The CDR3 region is CASSPLASGVAYEQYF. CDR3 bases: TGTGCCAGCAGCCCGCTGGCTAGCGGGGTCGCCTACGAGCAGTACTTC.

V gene TRBV6-4 combines with J gene TRBJ2-7, with 10 positions matching TRBD2. Unmatched junction bases numbered 11, after V lost 6 bases and J lost 0 bases. Per the germline V gene, CDR1 is MRHNA and CDR2 is SNTAGT. The length of the CDR3 is 17 residues. This chain's CDR3 is CASSPKTSGWSSYEQYF. The DNA for the CDR3 is TGTGCCAGCAGCCCTAAGACTAGCGGGTGGAGCTCCTACGAGCAGTACTTC.

The V call is TRBV13, the J call TRBJ1-4, with TRBD1 identical over 7 bases. With V trimmed by 5 bases and J by 6 bases, 9 bases remained unmatched. CDR1 PRHDT and CDR2 FYEKMQ come from the germline V gene (reference sequence). This CDR3 is built from 15 residues. CDR3 loop: CASSPQGGIDEKLFF. The CDR3 nucleotides are TGTGCCAGCAGCCCCCAGGGGGGTATTGATGAAAAACTGTTTTTT.

V gene TRBV9 combines with J gene TRBJ1-2; D ambiguous. Trimming cost V 3 bases and J 8 bases, with 8 bases left between them. The CDR3 extends over 11 amino acids. The germline CDR1 and CDR2 sequences are SGDLS and YYNGEE. The CDR3 region has the DNA TGTGCCAGCAGCGAGCCCATGGGCTACACCTTC. It is translated as CASSEPMGYTF.

V and J are TRBV12-5 and TRBJ1-2, with TRBD1 identical over 8 bases. Germline V gene sequence: CDR1 LGHNT, CDR2 FRNRAP. The CDR3 contains 19 residues. V was pared by 1 base and J by 4 bases, with 17 bases of the junction left unmatched. The CDR3 is CASGLARGTGPQPIYGYTF. In nucleotides, the CDR3 is TGTGCTAGTGGTTTGGCTCGAGGGACAGGTCCACAACCCATCTATGGCTACACCTTC.

This clone appeared a few times. The chain links TRBV7-9 to TRBJ1-6, with TRBD1 as a possible D gene (6 bases). The V and J ends lost 1 base and 9 bases respectively, with 13 bases between them. Per germline, CDR1 SEHNR and CDR2 FQNEAQ (reference sequence). The CDR3 length is 15 residues. The CDR3 here is CASSLGGQRGSPLHF. CDR3 nucleotides: TGTGCCAGCAGCTTAGGGGGACAAAGGGGTTCACCCCTCCACTTT.

V gene TRBV9 combines with J gene TRBJ2-1, with TRBD2 matching 7 bases. CDR3 length equals 17 residues. Germline CDR1 is SGDLS and CDR2 is YYNGEE. Trimming at V came to 3 bases and at J to 2 bases, leaving 11 bases not matched to a gene. CDR3 in DNA: TGTGCCAGCAGCGCAAGCGTCCTAGCGGACCCCTACAATGAGCAGTTCTTC. Its translation: CASSASVLADPYNEQFF.

The V call is TRBV5-6, the J call TRBJ1-2, with D uncertain. Trimming pared 3 bases from V and 8 bases from J, leaving 14 bases between. The germline V gene has CDR1 SGHDT and CDR2 YYEEEE. CDR3 size: 13 residues. The CDR3 reads CASSSTPRRGYTF. The CDR3 DNA reads as TGTGCCAGCAGCTCGACACCCCGTAGGGGCTACACCTTC.